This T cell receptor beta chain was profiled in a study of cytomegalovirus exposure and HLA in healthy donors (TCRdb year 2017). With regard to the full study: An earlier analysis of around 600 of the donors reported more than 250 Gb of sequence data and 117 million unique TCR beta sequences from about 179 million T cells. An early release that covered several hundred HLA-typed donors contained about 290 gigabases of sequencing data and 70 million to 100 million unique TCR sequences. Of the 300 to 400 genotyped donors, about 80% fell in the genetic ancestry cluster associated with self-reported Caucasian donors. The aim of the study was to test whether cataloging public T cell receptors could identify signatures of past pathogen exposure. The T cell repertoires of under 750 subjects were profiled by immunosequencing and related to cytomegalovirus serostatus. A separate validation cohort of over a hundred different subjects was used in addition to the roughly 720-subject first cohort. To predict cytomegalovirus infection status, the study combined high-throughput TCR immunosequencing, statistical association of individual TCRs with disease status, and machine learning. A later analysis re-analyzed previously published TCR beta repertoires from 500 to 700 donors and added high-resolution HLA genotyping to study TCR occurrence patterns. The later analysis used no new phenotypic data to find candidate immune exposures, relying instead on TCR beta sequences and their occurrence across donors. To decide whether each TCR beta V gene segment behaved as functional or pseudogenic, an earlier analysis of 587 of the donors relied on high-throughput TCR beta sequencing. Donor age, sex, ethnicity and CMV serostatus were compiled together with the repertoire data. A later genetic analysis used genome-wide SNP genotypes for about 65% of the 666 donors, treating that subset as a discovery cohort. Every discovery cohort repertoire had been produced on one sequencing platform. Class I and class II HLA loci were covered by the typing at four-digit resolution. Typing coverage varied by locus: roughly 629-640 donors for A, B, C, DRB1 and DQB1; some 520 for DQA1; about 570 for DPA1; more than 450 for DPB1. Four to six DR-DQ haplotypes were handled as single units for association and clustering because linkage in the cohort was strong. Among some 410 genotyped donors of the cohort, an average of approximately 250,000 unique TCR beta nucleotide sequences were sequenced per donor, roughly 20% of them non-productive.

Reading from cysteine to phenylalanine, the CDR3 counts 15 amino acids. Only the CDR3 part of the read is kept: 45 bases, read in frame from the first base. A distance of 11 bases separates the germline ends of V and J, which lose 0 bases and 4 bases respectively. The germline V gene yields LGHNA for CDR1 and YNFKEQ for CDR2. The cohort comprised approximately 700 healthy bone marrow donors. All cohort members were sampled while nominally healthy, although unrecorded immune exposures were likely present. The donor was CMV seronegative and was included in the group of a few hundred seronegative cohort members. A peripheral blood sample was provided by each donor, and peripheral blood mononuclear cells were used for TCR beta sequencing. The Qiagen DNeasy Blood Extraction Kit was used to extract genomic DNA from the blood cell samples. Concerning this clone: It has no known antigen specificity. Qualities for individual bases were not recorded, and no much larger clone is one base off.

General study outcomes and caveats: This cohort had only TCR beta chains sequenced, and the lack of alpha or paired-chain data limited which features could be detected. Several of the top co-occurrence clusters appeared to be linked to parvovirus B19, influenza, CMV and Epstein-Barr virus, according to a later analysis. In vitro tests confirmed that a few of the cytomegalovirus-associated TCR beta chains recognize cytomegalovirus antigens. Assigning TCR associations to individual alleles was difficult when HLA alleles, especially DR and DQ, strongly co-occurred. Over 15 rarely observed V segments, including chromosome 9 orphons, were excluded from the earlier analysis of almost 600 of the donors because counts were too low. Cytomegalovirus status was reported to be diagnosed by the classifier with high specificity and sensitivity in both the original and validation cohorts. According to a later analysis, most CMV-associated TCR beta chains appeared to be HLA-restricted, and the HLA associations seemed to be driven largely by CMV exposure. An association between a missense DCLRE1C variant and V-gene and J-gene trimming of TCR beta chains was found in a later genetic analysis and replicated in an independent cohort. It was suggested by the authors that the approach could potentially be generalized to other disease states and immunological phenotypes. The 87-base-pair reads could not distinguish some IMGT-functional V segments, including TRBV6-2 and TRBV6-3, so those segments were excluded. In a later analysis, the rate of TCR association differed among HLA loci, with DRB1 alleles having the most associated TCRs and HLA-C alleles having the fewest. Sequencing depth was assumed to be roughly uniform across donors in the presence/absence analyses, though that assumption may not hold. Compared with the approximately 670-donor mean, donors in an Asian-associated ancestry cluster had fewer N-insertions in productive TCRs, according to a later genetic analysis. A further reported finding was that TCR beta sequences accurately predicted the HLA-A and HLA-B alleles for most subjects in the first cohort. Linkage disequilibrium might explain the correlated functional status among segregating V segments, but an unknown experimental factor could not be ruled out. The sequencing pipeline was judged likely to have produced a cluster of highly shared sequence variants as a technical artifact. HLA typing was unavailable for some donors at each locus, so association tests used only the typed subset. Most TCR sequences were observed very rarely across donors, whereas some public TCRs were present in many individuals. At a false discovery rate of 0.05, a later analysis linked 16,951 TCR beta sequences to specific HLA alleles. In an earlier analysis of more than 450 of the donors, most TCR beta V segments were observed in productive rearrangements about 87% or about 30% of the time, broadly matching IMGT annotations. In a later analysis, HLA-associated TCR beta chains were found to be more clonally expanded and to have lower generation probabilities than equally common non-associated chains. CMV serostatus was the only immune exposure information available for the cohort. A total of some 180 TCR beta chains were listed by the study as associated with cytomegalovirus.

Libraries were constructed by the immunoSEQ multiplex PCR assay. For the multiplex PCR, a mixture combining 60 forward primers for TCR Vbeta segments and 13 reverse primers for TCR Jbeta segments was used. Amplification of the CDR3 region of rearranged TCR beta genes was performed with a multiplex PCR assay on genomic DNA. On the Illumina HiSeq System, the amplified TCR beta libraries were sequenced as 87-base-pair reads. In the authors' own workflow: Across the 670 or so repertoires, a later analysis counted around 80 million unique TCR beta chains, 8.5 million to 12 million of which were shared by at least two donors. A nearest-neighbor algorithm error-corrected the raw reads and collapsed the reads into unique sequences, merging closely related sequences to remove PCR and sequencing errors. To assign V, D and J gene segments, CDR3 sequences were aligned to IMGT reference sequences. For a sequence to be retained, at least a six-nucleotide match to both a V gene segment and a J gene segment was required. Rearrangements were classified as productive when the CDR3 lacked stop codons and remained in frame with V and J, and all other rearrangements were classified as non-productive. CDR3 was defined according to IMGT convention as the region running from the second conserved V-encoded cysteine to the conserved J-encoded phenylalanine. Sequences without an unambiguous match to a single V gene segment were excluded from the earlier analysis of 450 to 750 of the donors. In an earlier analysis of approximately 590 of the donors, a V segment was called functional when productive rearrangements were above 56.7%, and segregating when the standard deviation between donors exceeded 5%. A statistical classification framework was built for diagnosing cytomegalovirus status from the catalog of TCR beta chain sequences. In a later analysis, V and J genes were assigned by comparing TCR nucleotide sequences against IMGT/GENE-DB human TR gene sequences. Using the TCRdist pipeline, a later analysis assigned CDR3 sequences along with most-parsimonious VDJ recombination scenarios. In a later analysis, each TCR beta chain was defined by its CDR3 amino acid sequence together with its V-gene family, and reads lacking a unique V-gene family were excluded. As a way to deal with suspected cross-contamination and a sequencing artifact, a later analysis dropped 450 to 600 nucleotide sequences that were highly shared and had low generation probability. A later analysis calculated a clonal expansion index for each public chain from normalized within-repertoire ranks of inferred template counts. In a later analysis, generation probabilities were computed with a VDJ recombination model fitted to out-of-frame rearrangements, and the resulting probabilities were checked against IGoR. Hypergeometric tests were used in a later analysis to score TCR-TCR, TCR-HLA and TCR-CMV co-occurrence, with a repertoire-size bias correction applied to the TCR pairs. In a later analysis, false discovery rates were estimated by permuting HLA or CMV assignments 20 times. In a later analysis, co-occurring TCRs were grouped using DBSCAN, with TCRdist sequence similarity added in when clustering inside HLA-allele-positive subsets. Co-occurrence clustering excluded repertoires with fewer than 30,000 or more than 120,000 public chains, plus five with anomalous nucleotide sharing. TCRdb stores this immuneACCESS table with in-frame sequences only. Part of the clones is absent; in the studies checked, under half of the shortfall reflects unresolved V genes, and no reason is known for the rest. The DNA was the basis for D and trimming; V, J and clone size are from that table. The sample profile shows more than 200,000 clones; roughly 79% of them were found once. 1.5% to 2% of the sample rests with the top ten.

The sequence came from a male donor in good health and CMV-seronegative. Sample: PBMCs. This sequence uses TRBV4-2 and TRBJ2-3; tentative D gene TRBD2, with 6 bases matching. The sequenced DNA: TGTGCCAGCAGCCAAGAAACGACTAGGGCAGATACGCAGTATTTT. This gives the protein CASSQETTRADTQYF.